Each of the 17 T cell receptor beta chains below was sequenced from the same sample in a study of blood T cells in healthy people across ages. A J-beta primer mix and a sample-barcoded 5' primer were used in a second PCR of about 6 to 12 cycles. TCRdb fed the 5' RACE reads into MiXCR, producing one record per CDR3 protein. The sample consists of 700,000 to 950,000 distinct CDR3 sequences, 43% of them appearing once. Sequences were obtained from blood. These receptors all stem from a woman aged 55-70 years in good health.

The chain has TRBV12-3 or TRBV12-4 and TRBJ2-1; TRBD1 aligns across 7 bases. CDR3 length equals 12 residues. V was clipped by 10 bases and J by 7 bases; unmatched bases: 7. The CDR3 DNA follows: TGTGCCACGCTGACAGGGCGTAATGAGCAGTTCTTC. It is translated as CATLTGRNEQFF.

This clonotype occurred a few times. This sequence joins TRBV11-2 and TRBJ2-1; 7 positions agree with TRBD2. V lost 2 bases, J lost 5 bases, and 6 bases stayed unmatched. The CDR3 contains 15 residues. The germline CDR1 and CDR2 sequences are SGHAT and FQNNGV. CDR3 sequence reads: CASSLISSGHNEQFF. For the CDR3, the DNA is TGTGCCAGCAGCTTAATCTCTAGCGGACACAATGAGCAGTTCTTC.

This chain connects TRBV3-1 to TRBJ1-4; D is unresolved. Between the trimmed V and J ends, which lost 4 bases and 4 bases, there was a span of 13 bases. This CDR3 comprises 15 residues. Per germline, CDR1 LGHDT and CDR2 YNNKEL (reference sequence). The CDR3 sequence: CASSRDRQFNEKLFF. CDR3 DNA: TGTGCCAGCAGCCGAGATCGGCAGTTTAATGAAAAACTGTTTTTT.

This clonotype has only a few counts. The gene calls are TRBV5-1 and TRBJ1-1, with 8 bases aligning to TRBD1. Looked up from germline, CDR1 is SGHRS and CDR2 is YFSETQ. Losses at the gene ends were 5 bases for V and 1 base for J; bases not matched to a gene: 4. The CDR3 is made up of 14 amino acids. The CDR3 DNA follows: TGCGCCAGCAGGCCTGACAGGGGGAACACTGAAGCTTTCTTT. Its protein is CASRPDRGNTEAFF.

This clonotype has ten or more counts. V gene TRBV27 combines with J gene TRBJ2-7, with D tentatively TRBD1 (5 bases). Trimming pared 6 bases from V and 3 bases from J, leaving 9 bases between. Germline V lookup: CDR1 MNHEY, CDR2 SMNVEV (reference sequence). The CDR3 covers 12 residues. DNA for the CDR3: TGTGCCAGCAGGGACACCCACTACGAGCAGTACTTC. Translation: CASRDTHYEQYF.

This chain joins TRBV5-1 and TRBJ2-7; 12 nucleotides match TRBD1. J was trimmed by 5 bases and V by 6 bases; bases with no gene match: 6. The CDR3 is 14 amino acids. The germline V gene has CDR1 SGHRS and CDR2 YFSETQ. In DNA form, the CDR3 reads TGCGCCAGCAACCTCCGGGACAGGGGGCACGAGCAGTACTTC. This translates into CASNLRDRGHEQYF.

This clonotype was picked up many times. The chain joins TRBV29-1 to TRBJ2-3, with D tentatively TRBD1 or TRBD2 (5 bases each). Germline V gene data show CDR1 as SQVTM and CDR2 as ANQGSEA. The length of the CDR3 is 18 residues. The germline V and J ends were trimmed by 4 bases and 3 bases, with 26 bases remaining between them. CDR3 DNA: TGCAGCGTTGGTGGGGCTAGCCACACCCCATGGGAGACAGATACGCAGTATTTT. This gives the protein CSVGGASHTPWETDTQYF.

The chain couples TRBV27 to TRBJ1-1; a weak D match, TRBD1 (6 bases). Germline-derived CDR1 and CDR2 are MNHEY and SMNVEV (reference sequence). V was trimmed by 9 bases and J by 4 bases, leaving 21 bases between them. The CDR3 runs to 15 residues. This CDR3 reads CASHRVVGVSTEAFF. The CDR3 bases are TGTGCCAGTCACAGGGTAGTCGGGGTAAGCACTGAAGCTTTCTTT.

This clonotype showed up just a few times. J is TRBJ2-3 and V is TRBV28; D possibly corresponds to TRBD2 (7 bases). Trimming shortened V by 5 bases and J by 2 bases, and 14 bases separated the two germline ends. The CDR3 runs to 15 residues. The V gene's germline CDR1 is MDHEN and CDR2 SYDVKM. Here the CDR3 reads CASSRRGLTTDTQYF. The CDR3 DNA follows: TGTGCCAGCAGTCGGCGGGGGCTCACCACAGATACGCAGTATTTT.

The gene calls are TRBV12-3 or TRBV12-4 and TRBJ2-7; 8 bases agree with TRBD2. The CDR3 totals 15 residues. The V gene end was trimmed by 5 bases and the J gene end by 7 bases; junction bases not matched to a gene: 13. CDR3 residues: CASSLLGLEYNEQYF. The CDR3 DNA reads TGTGCCAGCAGTCTACTGGGACTAGAATACAATGAGCAGTACTTC.

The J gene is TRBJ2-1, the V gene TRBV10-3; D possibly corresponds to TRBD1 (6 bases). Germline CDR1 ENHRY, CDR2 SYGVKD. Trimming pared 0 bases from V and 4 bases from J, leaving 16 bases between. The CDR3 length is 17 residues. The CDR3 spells CAISESVSEGQYNEQFF. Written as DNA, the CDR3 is TGTGCCATCAGTGAGTCTGTTAGCGAGGGACAATACAATGAGCAGTTCTTC.

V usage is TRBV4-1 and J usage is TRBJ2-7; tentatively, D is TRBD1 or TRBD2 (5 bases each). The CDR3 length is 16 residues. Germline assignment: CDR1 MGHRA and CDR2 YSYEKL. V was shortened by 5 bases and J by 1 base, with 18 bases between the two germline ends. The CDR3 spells CASSKKGTSDSYEQYF. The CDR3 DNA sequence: TGCGCCAGCAGCAAAAAGGGGACCTCGGATTCCTACGAGCAGTACTTC.

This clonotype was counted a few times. CDR3 sequence (DNA): TGCAGTGCTAGAGATAGTCTAAATGGACAGGGCGATTCACCCCTCCACTTT. This sequence encodes CSARDSLNGQGDSPLHF. This sequence joins TRBV20-1 and TRBJ1-6; 8 nucleotides agree with TRBD1. Germline V lookup: CDR1 DFQATT, CDR2 SNEGSKA (reference sequence). CDR3 length: 17 amino acids. J was trimmed by 8 bases and V by 0 bases; bases with no gene match: 12.

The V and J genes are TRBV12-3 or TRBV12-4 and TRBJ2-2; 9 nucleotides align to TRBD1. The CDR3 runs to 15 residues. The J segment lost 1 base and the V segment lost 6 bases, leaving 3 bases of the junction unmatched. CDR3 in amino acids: CASSRDRVNTGELFF. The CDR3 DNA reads TGTGCCAGCAGCCGGGACAGGGTGAACACCGGGGAGCTGTTTTTT.

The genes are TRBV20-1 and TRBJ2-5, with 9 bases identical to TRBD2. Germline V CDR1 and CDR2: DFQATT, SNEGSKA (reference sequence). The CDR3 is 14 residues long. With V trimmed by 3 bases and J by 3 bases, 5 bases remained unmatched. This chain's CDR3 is CSASLAGMEETQYF. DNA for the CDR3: TGCAGTGCTAGTCTAGCGGGAATGGAAGAGACCCAGTACTTC.

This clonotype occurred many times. This chain's CDR3 is CASSTGQGSFRFTFHQPQHF. DNA for the CDR3: TGTGCCAGCAGTACCGGACAGGGATCTTTTAGGTTTACTTTCCATCAGCCCCAGCATTTT. This chain links TRBV6-2 or TRBV6-3 with TRBJ1-5; the match to TRBD1 covers 8 bases. Germline V gives CDR1 MNHEY, CDR2 SVGEGT. This CDR3 contains 20 residues. Trimming at V came to 5 bases and at J to 5 bases, leaving 23 bases not matched to a gene.

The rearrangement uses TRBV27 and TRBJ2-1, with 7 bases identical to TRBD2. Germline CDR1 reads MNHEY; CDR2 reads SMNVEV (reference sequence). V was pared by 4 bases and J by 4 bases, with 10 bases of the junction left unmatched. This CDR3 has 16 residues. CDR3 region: CASSSLLASGYNEQFF. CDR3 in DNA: TGTGCCAGCAGTTCCCTTTTGGCTAGCGGTTACAATGAGCAGTTCTTC.